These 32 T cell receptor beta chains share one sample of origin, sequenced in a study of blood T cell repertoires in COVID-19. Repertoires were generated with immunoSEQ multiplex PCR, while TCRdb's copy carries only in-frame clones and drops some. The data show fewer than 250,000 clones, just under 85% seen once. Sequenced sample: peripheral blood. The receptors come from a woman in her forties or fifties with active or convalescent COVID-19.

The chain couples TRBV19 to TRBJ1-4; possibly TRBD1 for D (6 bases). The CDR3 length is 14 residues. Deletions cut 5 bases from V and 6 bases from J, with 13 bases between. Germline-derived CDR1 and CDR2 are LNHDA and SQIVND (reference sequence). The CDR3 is CASSEQGGDEKLFF. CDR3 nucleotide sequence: TGTGCCAGTAGTGAACAGGGCGGAGATGAAAAACTGTTTTTT.

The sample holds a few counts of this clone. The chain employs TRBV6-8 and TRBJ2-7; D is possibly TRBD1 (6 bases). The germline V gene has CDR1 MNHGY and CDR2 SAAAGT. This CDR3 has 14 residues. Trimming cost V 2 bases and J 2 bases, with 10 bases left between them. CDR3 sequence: CASSYPTGPYEQYF. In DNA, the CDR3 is TGTGCCAGCAGTTACCCGACAGGCCCCTACGAGCAGTACTTC.

CDR3 sequence (DNA): TGCGCCAGCAGCCAAATGAGCGGAAGGGCCGGGGAGCTGTTTTTT. Translating gives CASSQMSGRAGELFF. The gene calls are TRBV4-1 and TRBJ2-2, with a tentative D call TRBD2 (5 bases). CDR1 and CDR2 from the germline V gene are MGHRA and YSYEKL. V lost 2 bases and J lost 6, with 13 bases in between. The CDR3 runs to 15 residues.

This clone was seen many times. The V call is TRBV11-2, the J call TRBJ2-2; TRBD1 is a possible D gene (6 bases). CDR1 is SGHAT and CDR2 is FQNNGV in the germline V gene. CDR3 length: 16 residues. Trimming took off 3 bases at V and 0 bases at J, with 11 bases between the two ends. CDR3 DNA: TGTGCCAGCAGCTTTACAGGGTACTCGAACACCGGGGAGCTGTTTTTT. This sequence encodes CASSFTGYSNTGELFF. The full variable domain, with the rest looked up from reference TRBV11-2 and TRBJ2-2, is EAGVAQSPRYKIIEKRQSVAFWCNPISGHATLYWYQQILGQGPKLLIQFQNNGVVDDSQLPKDRFSAERLKGVDSTLKIQPAKLEDSAVYLCASSFTGYSNTGELFFGEGSRLTVL.

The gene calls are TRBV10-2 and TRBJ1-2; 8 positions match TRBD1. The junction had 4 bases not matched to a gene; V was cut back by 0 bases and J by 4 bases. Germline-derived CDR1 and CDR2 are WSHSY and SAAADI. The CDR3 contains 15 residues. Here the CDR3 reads CASSESGGTGYGYTF. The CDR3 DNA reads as TGCGCCAGCAGTGAGTCCGGGGGGACAGGCTATGGCTACACCTTC.

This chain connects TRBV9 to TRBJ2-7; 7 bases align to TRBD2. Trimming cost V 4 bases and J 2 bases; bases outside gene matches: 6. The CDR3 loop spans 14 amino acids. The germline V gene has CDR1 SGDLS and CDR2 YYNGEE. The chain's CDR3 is CASSPGGNPYEQYF. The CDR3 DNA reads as TGTGCCAGCAGCCCGGGAGGTAACCCCTACGAGCAGTACTTC.

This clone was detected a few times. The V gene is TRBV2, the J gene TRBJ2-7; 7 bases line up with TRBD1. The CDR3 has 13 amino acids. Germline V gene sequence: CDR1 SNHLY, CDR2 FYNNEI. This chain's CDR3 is CASREGGLREQYV. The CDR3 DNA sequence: TGTGCCAGCAGGGAAGGGGGCCTGAGGGAGCAGTACGTC.

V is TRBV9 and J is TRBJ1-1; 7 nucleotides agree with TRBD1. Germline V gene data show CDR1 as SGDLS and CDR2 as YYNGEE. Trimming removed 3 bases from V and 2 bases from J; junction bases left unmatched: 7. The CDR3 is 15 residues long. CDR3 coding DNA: TGTGCCAGCAGCGCACTCGGGACAGACAACACTGAAGCTTTCTTT. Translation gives CASSALGTDNTEAFF.

The DNA for the CDR3 is TGCAGCGTGGGGACAGGGACTAGCACTGAAGCTTTCTTT. Amino acid sequence: CSVGTGTSTEAFF. The chain combines TRBV29-1 with TRBJ1-1, with 9 bases matching TRBD1. Germline V gives CDR1 SQVTM, CDR2 ANQGSEA. V trimming: 6 bases; J trimming: 4 bases; junction bases outside the gene matches: 6. The CDR3 spans 13 residues.

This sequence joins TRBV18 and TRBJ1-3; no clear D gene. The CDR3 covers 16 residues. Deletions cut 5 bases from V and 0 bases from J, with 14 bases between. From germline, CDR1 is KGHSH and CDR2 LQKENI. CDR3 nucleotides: TGTGCCAGCTCATCAACAGTCACTGACTCTGGAAACACCATATATTTT. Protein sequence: CASSSTVTDSGNTIYF. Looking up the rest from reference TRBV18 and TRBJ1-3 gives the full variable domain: NAGVMQNPRHLVRRRGQEARLRCSPMKGHSHVYWYRQLPEEGLKFMVYLQKENIIDESGMPKERFSAEFPKEGPSILRIQQVVRGDSAAYFCASSSTVTDSGNTIYFGEGSWLTVV.

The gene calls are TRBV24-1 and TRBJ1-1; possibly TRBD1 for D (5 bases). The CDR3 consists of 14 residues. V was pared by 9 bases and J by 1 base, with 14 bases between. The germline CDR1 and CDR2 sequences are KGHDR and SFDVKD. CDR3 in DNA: TGTGCCACCCACGGGGGGAGGGAGAACACTGAAGCTTTCTTT. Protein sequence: CATHGGRENTEAFF.

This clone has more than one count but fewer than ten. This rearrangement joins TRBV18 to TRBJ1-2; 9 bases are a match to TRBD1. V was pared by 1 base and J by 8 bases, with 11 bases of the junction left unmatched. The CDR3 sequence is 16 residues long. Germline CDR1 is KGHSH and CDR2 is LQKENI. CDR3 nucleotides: TGTGCCAGCTCACCACAACCGGGACAGGGCTTGTGGGGCTACACCTTC. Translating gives CASSPQPGQGLWGYTF.

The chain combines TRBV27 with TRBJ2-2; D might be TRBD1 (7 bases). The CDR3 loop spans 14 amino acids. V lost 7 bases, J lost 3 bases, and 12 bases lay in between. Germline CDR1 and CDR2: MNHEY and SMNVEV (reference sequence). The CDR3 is CASKARGDTGELFF. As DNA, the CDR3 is TGTGCCAGCAAGGCCAGGGGGGACACCGGGGAGCTGTTTTTT.

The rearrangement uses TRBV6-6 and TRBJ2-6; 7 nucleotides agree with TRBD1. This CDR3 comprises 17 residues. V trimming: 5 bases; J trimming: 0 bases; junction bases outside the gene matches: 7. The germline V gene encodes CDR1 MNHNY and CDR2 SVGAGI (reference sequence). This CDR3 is CASSPPTGSSGANVLTF. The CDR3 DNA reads TGTGCCAGCAGTCCTCCGACAGGGAGCTCTGGGGCCAACGTCCTGACTTTC.

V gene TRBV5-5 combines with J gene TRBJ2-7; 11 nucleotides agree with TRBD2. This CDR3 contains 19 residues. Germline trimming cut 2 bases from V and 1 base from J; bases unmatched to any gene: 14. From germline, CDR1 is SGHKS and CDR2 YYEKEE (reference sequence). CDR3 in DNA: TGTGCCAGCAGCTTTCCGGGACTAGCGGAAATACGTTCATCCTACGAGCAGTACTTC. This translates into CASSFPGLAEIRSSYEQYF.

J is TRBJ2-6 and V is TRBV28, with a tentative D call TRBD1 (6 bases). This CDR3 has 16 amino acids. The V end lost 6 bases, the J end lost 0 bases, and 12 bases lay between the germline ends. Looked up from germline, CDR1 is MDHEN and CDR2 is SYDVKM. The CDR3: CASRGAANSGANVLTF. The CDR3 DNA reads TGTGCCAGCAGGGGGGCCGCGAACTCTGGGGCCAACGTCCTGACTTTC.

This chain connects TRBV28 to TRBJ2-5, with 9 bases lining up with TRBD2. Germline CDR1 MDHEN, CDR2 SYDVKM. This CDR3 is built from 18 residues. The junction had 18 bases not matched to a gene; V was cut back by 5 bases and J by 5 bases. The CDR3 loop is CASSPGKRGRAGMETQYF. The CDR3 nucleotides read TGTGCCAGCAGTCCCGGGAAGCGCGGGAGGGCCGGTATGGAGACCCAGTACTTC.

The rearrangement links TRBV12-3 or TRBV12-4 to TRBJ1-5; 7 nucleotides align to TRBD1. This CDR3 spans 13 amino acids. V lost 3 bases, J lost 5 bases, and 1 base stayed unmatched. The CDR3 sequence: CASSLTGYQPQHF. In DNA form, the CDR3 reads TGTGCCAGCAGTTTGACAGGGTATCAGCCCCAGCATTTT.

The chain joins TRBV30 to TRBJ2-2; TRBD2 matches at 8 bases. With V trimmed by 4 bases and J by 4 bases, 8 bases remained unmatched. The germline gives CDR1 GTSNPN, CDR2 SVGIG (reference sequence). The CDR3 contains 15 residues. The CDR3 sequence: CAWTRWAGGTGELFF. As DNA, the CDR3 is TGTGCCTGGACTAGATGGGCGGGAGGCACCGGGGAGCTGTTTTTT.

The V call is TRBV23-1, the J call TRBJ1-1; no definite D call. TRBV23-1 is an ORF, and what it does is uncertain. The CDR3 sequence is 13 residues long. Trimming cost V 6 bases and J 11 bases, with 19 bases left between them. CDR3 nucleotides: TGCGCCAGCAGCGCCGTGCAACCCGGAGGGGCTTTCTTT. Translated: CASSAVQPGGAFF.

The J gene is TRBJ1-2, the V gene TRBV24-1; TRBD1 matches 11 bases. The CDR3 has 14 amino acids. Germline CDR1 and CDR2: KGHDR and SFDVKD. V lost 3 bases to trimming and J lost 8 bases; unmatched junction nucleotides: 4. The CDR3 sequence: CATSDPGTGGGYTF. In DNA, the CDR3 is TGTGCCACCAGTGATCCGGGGACAGGGGGAGGCTACACCTTC.

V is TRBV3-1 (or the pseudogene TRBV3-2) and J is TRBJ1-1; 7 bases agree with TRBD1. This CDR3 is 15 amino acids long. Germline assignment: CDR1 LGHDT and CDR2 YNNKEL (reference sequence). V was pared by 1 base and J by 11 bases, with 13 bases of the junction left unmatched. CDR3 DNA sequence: TGTGCCAGCAGCCAAGTGAGGACAGGAGGACTTTCGGCTTTCTTT. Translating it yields CASSQVRTGGLSAFF.

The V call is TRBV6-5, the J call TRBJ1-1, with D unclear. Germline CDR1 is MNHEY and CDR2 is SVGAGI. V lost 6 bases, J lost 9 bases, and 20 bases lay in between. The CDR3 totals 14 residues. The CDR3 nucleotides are TGTGCCAGCAGCCAGATCCGTAATGGGGAGAAAGCTTTCTTT. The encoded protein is CASSQIRNGEKAFF.

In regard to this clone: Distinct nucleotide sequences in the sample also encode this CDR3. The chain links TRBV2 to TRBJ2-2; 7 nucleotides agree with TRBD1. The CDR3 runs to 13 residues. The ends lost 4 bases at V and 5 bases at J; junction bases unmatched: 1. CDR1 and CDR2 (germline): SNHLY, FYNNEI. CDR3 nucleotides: TGTGCCAGCAGTGGACAGGGTACCGGGGAGCTGTTTTTT. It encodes CASSGQGTGELFF.

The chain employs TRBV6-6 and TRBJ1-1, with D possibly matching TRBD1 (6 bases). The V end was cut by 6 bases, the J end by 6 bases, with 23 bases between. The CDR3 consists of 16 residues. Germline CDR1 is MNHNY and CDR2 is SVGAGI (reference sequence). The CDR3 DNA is TGTGCCAGCAGACCAGGGGACGTTGGCCAAAGGGCTGAAGCTTTCTTT. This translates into CASRPGDVGQRAEAFF.

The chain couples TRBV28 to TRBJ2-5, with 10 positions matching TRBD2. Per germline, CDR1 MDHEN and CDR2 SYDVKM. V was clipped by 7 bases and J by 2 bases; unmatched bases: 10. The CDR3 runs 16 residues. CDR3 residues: CASTYVPGLAQETQYF. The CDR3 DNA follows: TGTGCCAGCACATACGTCCCGGGACTAGCGCAAGAGACCCAGTACTTC.

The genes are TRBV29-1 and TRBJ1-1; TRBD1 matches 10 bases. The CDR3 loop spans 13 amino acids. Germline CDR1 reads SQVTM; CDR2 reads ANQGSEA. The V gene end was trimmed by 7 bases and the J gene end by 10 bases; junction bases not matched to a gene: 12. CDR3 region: CSGVTGQGRGAFF. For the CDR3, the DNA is TGCAGCGGGGTGACGGGACAGGGGAGAGGAGCTTTCTTT.

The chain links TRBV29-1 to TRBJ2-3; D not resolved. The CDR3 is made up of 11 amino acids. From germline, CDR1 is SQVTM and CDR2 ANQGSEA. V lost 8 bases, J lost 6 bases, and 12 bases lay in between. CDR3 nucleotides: TGCAGCTCTACGAGTCCGGATACGCAGTATTTT. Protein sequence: CSSTSPDTQYF.

This CDR3 reads CASSYSGGLREAFF. The CDR3 DNA reads TGTGCCAGCAGTTACTCGGGGGGACTTCGCGAAGCTTTCTTT. The gene calls are TRBV6-5 and TRBJ1-1, with a possible D match to TRBD1 (5 bases). The germline gives CDR1 MNHEY, CDR2 SVGAGI. This CDR3 is 14 amino acids long. V was cut by 0 bases and J by 8 bases, with 13 bases left in between.

In DNA, the CDR3 is TGTGCCAGCAGCCAAGAAGCGGGGACCTACAATGAGCAGTTCTTC. Translating gives CASSQEAGTYNEQFF. The chain couples TRBV4-2 to TRBJ2-1, with 7 bases lining up with TRBD2. The CDR3 sequence is 15 residues long. Germline loops: CDR1 LGHNA, CDR2 YNFKEQ. J gave up 2 bases and V 0 bases, and 1 base lay outside the gene matches.

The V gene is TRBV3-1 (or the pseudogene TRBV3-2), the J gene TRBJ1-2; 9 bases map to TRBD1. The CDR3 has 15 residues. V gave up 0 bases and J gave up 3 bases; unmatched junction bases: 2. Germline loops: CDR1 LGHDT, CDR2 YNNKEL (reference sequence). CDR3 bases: TGTGCCAGCAGCCAAGATACAGGGGGCGACTATGGCTACACCTTC. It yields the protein CASSQDTGGDYGYTF.

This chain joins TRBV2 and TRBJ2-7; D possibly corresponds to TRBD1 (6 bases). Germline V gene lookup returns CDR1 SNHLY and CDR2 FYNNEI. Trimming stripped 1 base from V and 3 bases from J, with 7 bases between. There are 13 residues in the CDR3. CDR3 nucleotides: TGTGCCAGCAGTGAAGAGGGGGACTACGAGCAGTACGTC. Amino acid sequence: CASSEEGDYEQYV.